The 13 T cell receptor beta chains in this list originate from one sample, sequenced in a study of T cells in Graves' hyperthyroidism and ophthalmopathy. Researchers amplified the TCR beta CDR3 regions from RNA transcripts. The HTBI primer set served for first-round RT-PCR of the TCR CDR3. TCRdb reanalysed the multiplex PCR reads using MiXCR and keeps one entry per CDR3 protein. The table shows just under 750,000 distinct CDR3 sequences, with 35% occurring only once. Sequenced: blood. All receptors derive from a woman between 40 and 55 years old with Graves' hyperthyroidism.

Remarks on this clonotype: This could be a read error, since a much larger clone is one nucleotide away. The chain couples TRBV7-2 to TRBJ1-1; perhaps TRBD1 as D (5 bases). Germline V CDR1 and CDR2: SGHTA, FQGNSA. The CDR3 has 13 amino acids. CDR3 coding DNA: TGTGCCAGCAGCTTAAGTCCGACAGTTGAAGCTCTCTTT. It yields the protein CASSLSPTVEALF. The full variable domain, its missing parts supplied by reference TRBV7-2 and TRBJ1-1, is GAGVSQSPSNKVTEKGKDVELRCDPISGHTALYWYRQSLGQGLEFLIYFQGNSAPDKSGLPSDRFSAERTGGSVSTLTIQRTQQEDSAVYLCASSLSPTVEALFGQGTRLTVV.

The CDR3 DNA sequence: TGTGCCAGCAGAAGTTTGGTCTACGAGCAGTACTTC. Residues: CASRSLVYEQYF. The chain recombines TRBV6-1 with TRBJ2-7, with no clear D. CDR3 length: 12 residues. V lost 6 bases to trimming and J lost 3 bases, with 9 bases between them. CDR1 is MNHNS and CDR2 is SASEGT in the germline V gene.

The chain joins TRBV25-1 to TRBJ2-3; 7 positions agree with TRBD2. Germline CDR1 MGHDK, CDR2 SYGVNS. This CDR3 is built from 22 residues. J was trimmed by 0 bases and V by 4 bases; bases with no gene match: 25. The CDR3 DNA is TGTGCCAGCAGTGGCCAAGGGAGGGCAGGGACCAAACTACCAACTAGCACAGATACGCAGTATTTT. This codes for CASSGQGRAGTKLPTSTDTQYF.

The genes are TRBV7-9 and TRBJ2-7, with 10 nucleotides matching TRBD1. The trim removed 1 base at V and 2 bases at J, leaving 5 bases unmatched. The CDR3 runs to 16 residues. Germline values: CDR1 SEHNR, CDR2 FQNEAQ (reference sequence). The CDR3 loop reads CASSLVRTGGAYEQYF. CDR3 nucleotide sequence: TGTGCCAGCAGCTTAGTGCGGACAGGGGGAGCCTACGAGCAGTACTTC.

This clonotype was picked up a small number of times. The V and J genes are TRBV19 and TRBJ2-7, with D hard to call. This CDR3 is 14 amino acids long. Trimming shortened V by 6 bases and J by 5 bases, and 17 bases separated the two germline ends. Germline CDR1 is LNHDA and CDR2 is SQIVND (reference sequence). CDR3 sequence reads: CASSLLNSINEQYF. CDR3 sequence (DNA): TGTGCCAGTAGCTTGCTTAACTCGATCAACGAGCAGTACTTC.

V gene TRBV7-9 combines with J gene TRBJ1-6, with 7 bases fitting TRBD1. CDR3 length equals 13 residues. Per the germline V gene, CDR1 is SEHNR and CDR2 is FQNEAQ (reference sequence). The junction had 2 bases not matched to a gene; V was cut back by 4 bases and J by 8 bases. CDR3 protein: CASSSGTDSPLHF. The DNA of the CDR3 is TGTGCCAGCAGCTCCGGGACAGATTCACCCCTCCACTTT.

In regard to this clonotype: The germline gene is not matched at one end of the junction; a read error may be the cause. The chain couples TRBV7-2 to TRBJ2-7; possibly TRBD2 for D (5 bases). CDR1 and CDR2 (germline): SGHTA, FQGNSA. This CDR3 comprises 17 residues. DNA of the CDR3: TGTGCCAGCAGCCCCAAACCGCGTGCCCGGGAAAGCTACGAGCAGCACTTC. Its translation is CASSPKPRARESYEQHF.

The V and J genes are TRBV20-1 and TRBJ1-1; 7 nucleotides match TRBD1. Germline V CDR1 and CDR2: DFQATT, SNEGSKA (reference sequence). The CDR3 consists of 13 residues. The V segment lost 7 bases and the J segment 8 bases; nucleotides outside the gene matches: 13. Written as DNA, the CDR3 is TGCAGTGGCGAAGGAGGGGGCCAGTGGGAAGCTTTCTTT. The encoded protein is CSGEGGGQWEAFF.

This clonotype was picked up a small number of times. The chain has TRBV28 and TRBJ2-2, with D perhaps matching TRBD1 (5 bases). Trimming pared 4 bases from V and 3 bases from J, leaving 15 bases between. Germline loops: CDR1 MDHEN, CDR2 SYDVKM. The CDR3 is 16 amino acids. CDR3 loop: CASSSTRQKDTGELFF. CDR3 nucleotides: TGTGCCAGCAGTTCCACACGACAGAAGGACACCGGGGAGCTGTTTTTT.

Note on this clonotype: This may be a read error: a much more frequent sequence differs by one nucleotide. This chain links TRBV10-1 with TRBJ2-7; possible D gene TRBD1, 8 bases. This CDR3 has 15 amino acids. V lost 3 bases and J 1 base, leaving 13 bases between the germline ends. Germline V gives CDR1 WNHNN, CDR2 SYGVQD (reference sequence). Here the CDR3 DNA reads TGCGCCAGCAGTGACGGACAGGGAGGGTCCTACGAGCAGTACTTC. Its translation: CASSDGQGGSYEQYF.

Note on this clonotype: The final CDR3 position lacks the conserved phenylalanine or tryptophan, pointing to a likely read error. It is unclear where the CDR3 begins or ends on the DNA, so no DNA is shown, and the CDR3 is as TCRdb lists it. The chain links TRBV7-9 to TRBJ2-7; the tabulated D call, TRBD1, remains unverified against the DNA. Germline lookup yields CDR1 SEHNR and CDR2 FQNEAQ (reference sequence). The CDR3 is 14 amino acids in total, end residues counted. CDR3 amino acids: CASSDGDSRHEQCL.

CDR3 region: CASSFQRLAGAYVGELFF. The CDR3 region has the DNA TGTGCCAGCAGTTTTCAGAGACTAGCGGGAGCTTATGTCGGGGAGCTGTTTTTT. The rearrangement uses TRBV25-1 and TRBJ2-2, with 12 bases that match TRBD2. V trimming: 5 bases; J trimming: 7 bases; junction bases outside the gene matches: 14. CDR3 size: 18 residues. Germline V gene data show CDR1 as MGHDK and CDR2 as SYGVNS. Filled out from reference TRBV25-1 and TRBJ2-2, the complete variable domain reads EADIYQTPRYLVIGTGKKITLECSQTMGHDKMYWYQQDPGMELHLIHYSYGVNSTEKGDLSSESTVSRIRTEHFPLTLESARPSHTSQYLCASSFQRLAGAYVGELFFGEGSRLTVL.

The J gene is TRBJ2-3, the V gene TRBV7-6; D may be TRBD2 (6 bases). V lost 11 bases, J lost 0 bases, and 18 bases lay in between. Germline V CDR1 and CDR2: SGHVS, FNYEAQ. CDR3 length: 15 amino acids. This CDR3 is CAVRTGGISTDTQYF. CDR3 coding DNA: TGTGCCGTCCGGACGGGCGGGATAAGCACAGATACGCAGTATTTT.